In its sample, the clone carrying this T cell receptor (beta chain) was seen a few times. Its cognate antigen is unknown. The sample is drawn from a study of radiotherapy plus CTLA-4 blockade in lung cancer. Study-wide findings and caveats: Blood TCR clones of tumor origin expanded after radiotherapy plus ipilimumab. It was early blood T cell clone dynamics, with interferon-beta, that reportedly best predicted response.

Alongside CTLA-4 blockade with ipilimumab, patients with chemo-refractory metastatic non-small-cell lung cancer received focal radiation. Assay: immunoSEQ multiplex PCR; the TCRdb copy retains only in-frame clones and omits some. The sample contains about 59,000 clones, about 70% of which appear only once. Germline V gives CDR1 SGHRS, CDR2 YFSETQ. The germline V and J ends were trimmed by 0 bases and 4 bases, with 7 bases remaining between them. CDR3 length: 14 amino acids. The source is a human donor with non-small cell lung cancer whose response to radiotherapy plus ipilimumab could not be evaluated. This sample comprised peripheral blood, obtained from a patient treated with radiotherapy plus ipilimumab. The chain links TRBV5-1 to TRBJ2-2; D is undetermined. The CDR3 region is CASSLEKPTGELFF. The CDR3 coding sequence is TGCGCCAGCAGCTTGGAGAAGCCCACCGGGGAGCTGTTTTTT.